A single sample gave rise to the 24 T cell receptor beta chains below, sequenced in a study of T-cell memory formation after mild COVID-19 (dated by TCRdb to about 2021). Libraries were built with 5' RACE. This sample was sequenced with an Illumina NovaSeq 6000. Through fastp at Q25 and MiXCR, TCRdb rebuilt clones from the public reads, retaining in-frame beta chains. For every CDR3 protein sequence, its rows merge into one entry that carries the most common genes and DNA. The sample yields around 53,000 distinct CDR3 sequences; approximately 12% were counted once. The ten largest make up around 25% of the sample. Sequencing input: PBMCs or a T cell subset sorted from them (not recorded which). These receptors all come from a man younger than 35 who had mild COVID-19 (a few samples of this study predate the infection). The sample titles of this study are shuffled in the database, so cell type and time point are left out; the donor was told from shared clones.

The gene calls are TRBV5-1 and TRBJ2-7; TRBD2 agrees at 13 bases. Trimming took 4 bases from V and 3 from J; bases not matched to a gene: 4. The CDR3 is 15 residues long. Germline V gene data show CDR1 as SGHRS and CDR2 as YFSETQ. The CDR3 sequence: CASSLTSGGRYEQYF. The CDR3 nucleotides are TGCGCCAGCAGCCTGACTAGCGGGGGGCGCTACGAGCAGTACTTC.

This clonotype showed up many times. The chain links TRBV24-1 to TRBJ2-3; 7 positions agree with TRBD1. Unmatched junction bases numbered 4, after V lost 0 bases and J lost 5 bases. Per germline, CDR1 KGHDR and CDR2 SFDVKD. The CDR3 length is 15 residues. CDR3 nucleotides: TGTGCCACCAGTGATTTGAGGGACAGTCAAGATACGCAGTATTTT. It specifies CATSDLRDSQDTQYF.

The rearrangement joins TRBV15 to TRBJ1-6; D is unclear. CDR3 length: 17 amino acids. The germline CDR1 and CDR2 sequences are LNHNV and YYDKDF (reference sequence). Trimming pared 5 bases from V and 7 bases from J, leaving 21 bases between. The CDR3 spells CATSSRLRSIRNSPLHF. CDR3 DNA sequence: TGTGCCACCAGCTCCCGACTACGCTCGATAAGGAATTCACCCCTCCACTTT.

This clonotype has at least ten counts. This sequence joins TRBV7-2 and TRBJ2-7; tentative D call: TRBD1 (5 bases). Trimming took 0 bases from V and 5 from J, leaving 8 bases between them. The germline gives CDR1 SGHTA, CDR2 FQGNSA. The CDR3 runs 13 residues. The CDR3 sequence is CASSLAGADEQYF. As DNA, the CDR3 is TGTGCCAGCAGCTTAGCAGGGGCGGACGAGCAGTACTTC.

This chain links TRBV10-1 with TRBJ1-1; D is perhaps TRBD1 (5 bases). The germline V and J ends were trimmed by 5 bases and 7 bases, with 17 bases remaining between them. The CDR3 is 14 residues long. The germline gives CDR1 WNHNN, CDR2 SYGVQD (reference sequence). CDR3 in amino acids: CASSSGASRNEAFF. The CDR3 DNA sequence: TGCGCCAGCAGTTCTGGGGCTTCAAGGAATGAAGCTTTCTTT.

The chain links TRBV28 to TRBJ2-5; 10 bases agree with TRBD2. The CDR3 contains 15 residues. V lost 5 bases to trimming and J lost 5 bases; unmatched junction nucleotides: 8. Germline V CDR1 and CDR2: MDHEN, SYDVKM. CDR3 region: CASSLGLATGETQYF. CDR3 bases: TGTGCCAGCAGTCTGGGACTAGCGACCGGCGAGACCCAGTACTTC.

By its share, this clonotype is large. The J gene is TRBJ2-3, the V gene TRBV7-2; 12 bases fit TRBD2. The CDR3 runs 17 residues. In germline, CDR1 is SGHTA, CDR2 FQGNSA. Germline trimming cut 1 base from V and 1 base from J; bases unmatched to any gene: 3. Here the CDR3 reads CASSLVASGGGTDTQYF. The CDR3 DNA reads TGTGCCAGCAGCTTAGTAGCTAGCGGGGGGGGCACAGATACGCAGTATTTT.

The chain carries TRBV21-1 and TRBJ2-7; TRBD1 is the table's D call, not checked against the DNA. TRBV21-1 is a known pseudogene. The CDR3 is made up of 16 amino acids. The CDR3 bases are TGTGCCAGCAGCAAAGATCGGGAACGGATGACCTACGAGCAGTACGTC. It specifies CASSKDRERMTYEQYV.

This chain connects TRBV6-2 or TRBV6-3 to TRBJ1-1, with D possibly matching TRBD1 (5 bases). V was shortened by 7 bases and J by 3 bases, with 12 bases between the two germline ends. The length of the CDR3 is 13 residues. Germline V gene sequence: CDR1 MNHEY, CDR2 SVGEGT. CDR3 sequence reads: CASNPGHDTEAFF. CDR3 coding DNA: TGTGCCAGCAATCCAGGGCACGACACTGAAGCTTTCTTT.

This clonotype was seen repeatedly, ten times or more. The chain links TRBV9 to TRBJ2-1; D possibly corresponds to TRBD2 (5 bases). Germline V CDR1 and CDR2: SGDLS, YYNGEE. Trimming took off 0 bases at V and 0 bases at J, with 7 bases between the two ends. The CDR3 has 15 residues. Here the CDR3 DNA reads TGTGCCAGCAGCGTAGAGCGGAGCTCCTACAATGAGCAGTTCTTC. Amino acid sequence: CASSVERSSYNEQFF.

The rearrangement links TRBV10-3 to TRBJ2-5; 8 bases agree with TRBD1. This CDR3 has 12 amino acids. Germline V gene sequence: CDR1 ENHRY, CDR2 SYGVKD. V shed 10 bases and J 2 bases; nucleotides not matched to a gene: 3. Written as DNA, the CDR3 is TGTGCCACAAGACAGGGGCAAGAGACCCAGTACTTC. Protein sequence: CATRQGQETQYF.

The CDR3 coding sequence is TGTGCCAGCAGCTTCGGATTTAGCGGGATCTATAGCCCAGATACGCAGTATTTT. Residues: CASSFGFSGIYSPDTQYF. The chain joins TRBV7-2 to TRBJ2-3, with TRBD2 matching 8 bases. The CDR3 totals 18 residues. The V gene end was trimmed by 3 bases and the J gene end by 4 bases; junction bases not matched to a gene: 15. The germline gives CDR1 SGHTA, CDR2 FQGNSA. The full variable domain, completed using reference TRBV7-2 and TRBJ2-3, is GAGVSQSPSNKVTEKGKDVELRCDPISGHTALYWYRQSLGQGLEFLIYFQGNSAPDKSGLPSDRFSAERTGGSVSTLTIQRTQQEDSAVYLCASSFGFSGIYSPDTQYFGPGTRLTVL.

This clonotype was seen ten or more times. This rearrangement joins TRBV7-9 to TRBJ2-7, with TRBD2 matching 9 bases. Trimming took 3 bases from V and 6 from J; bases not matched to a gene: 6. The germline gives CDR1 SEHNR, CDR2 FQNEAQ (reference sequence). CDR3 length equals 14 residues. CDR3 nucleotides: TGTGCCAGCAGCTTCGGCGGGGGGGCCTCCGAGCAGTACGTC. Amino acid sequence: CASSFGGGASEQYV.

This clonotype was detected only a few times. The chain joins TRBV7-9 to TRBJ1-5; tentatively, D is TRBD1 (6 bases). V was cut by 1 base and J by 7 bases, with 17 bases left in between. The CDR3 contains 16 residues. The germline V gene encodes CDR1 SEHNR and CDR2 FQNEAQ (reference sequence). DNA for the CDR3: TGTGCCAGCAGCTTAGACACGGGGGCTACCGGGCAGCCCCAGCATTTT. It encodes CASSLDTGATGQPQHF.

This clonotype was observed a few times. The chain couples TRBV15 to TRBJ1-6, with D possibly TRBD1 on 6 matching bases. The CDR3 covers 18 residues. Germline CDR1 reads LNHNV; CDR2 reads YYDKDF (reference sequence). The V end lost 0 bases, the J end lost 1 base, and 13 bases lay between the germline ends. CDR3 in amino acids: CATSRDPGGPSYNSPLHF. DNA of the CDR3: TGTGCCACCAGCAGAGATCCGGGGGGCCCGTCCTATAATTCACCCCTCCACTTT.

As to this clonotype: Mismatch with germline at one junction end may stem from a read error. V is TRBV27 and J is TRBJ1-6, with D tentatively TRBD1 (6 bases). CDR3 length equals 16 residues. Germline CDR1 is MNHEY and CDR2 is SMNVEV (reference sequence). The CDR3 DNA is TGTGCCAGCGGTTTGCGGGAGGGGGAATATAATTCACCCCTCCACTTT. Its translation is CASGLREGEYNSPLHF.

The table lists this clonotype with a few counts. V and J are TRBV11-1 and TRBJ2-2, with a weak D call TRBD1 (6 bases). CDR1 SGHAT and CDR2 FQDESV come from the germline V gene (reference sequence). V was pared by 2 bases and J by 7 bases, with 17 bases between. CDR3 length: 16 residues. The CDR3 protein is CASSLRTQGLVGELFF. CDR3 in DNA: TGTGCCAGCAGCTTACGAACACAGGGCCTGGTCGGGGAGCTGTTTTTT.

CDR3 sequence (DNA): TGTGCCAGCGGCCCGACAGGGAGCTCCTATAATTCACCCCTCCACTTT. This gives the protein CASGPTGSSYNSPLHF. The chain recombines TRBV7-2 with TRBJ1-6, with 7 bases lining up with TRBD1. V was pared by 8 bases and J by 0 bases, with 7 bases of the junction left unmatched. CDR3 size: 16 residues. Germline V gene data show CDR1 as SGHTA and CDR2 as FQGNSA.

The genes are TRBV4-2 and TRBJ1-1; 7 bases match TRBD1. Germline V gene sequence: CDR1 LGHNA, CDR2 YNFKEQ. Losses at the gene ends were 2 bases for V and 4 bases for J; bases not matched to a gene: 1. The CDR3 totals 13 residues. The CDR3 region is CASSQRQGTEAFF. As DNA, the CDR3 is TGTGCCAGCAGCCAAAGACAGGGCACTGAAGCTTTCTTT.

The sample holds many counts of this clonotype. The chain couples TRBV5-1 to TRBJ2-1, with unresolved D. Trimming took 0 bases from V and 0 from J, leaving 7 bases between them. The germline V gene encodes CDR1 SGHRS and CDR2 YFSETQ. CDR3 size: 15 residues. The CDR3 protein is CASSLALLSYNEQFF. As DNA, the CDR3 is TGCGCCAGCAGCTTGGCCCTACTCTCCTACAATGAGCAGTTCTTC.

V gene TRBV6-2 or TRBV6-3 combines with J gene TRBJ1-1, with TRBD1 matching 7 bases. The CDR3 is made up of 13 amino acids. Trimming removed 8 bases from V and 2 bases from J; junction bases left unmatched: 5. Germline CDR1 and CDR2: MNHEY and SVGEGT. Here the CDR3 reads CASGYRGNTEAFF. The CDR3 coding sequence is TGTGCCAGCGGCTACAGGGGTAACACTGAAGCTTTCTTT.

The rearrangement uses TRBV7-2 and TRBJ1-2, with D possibly TRBD1 on 5 matching bases. This CDR3 region has 16 residues. Germline V gene sequence: CDR1 SGHTA, CDR2 FQGNSA. Deletions cut 3 bases from V and 6 bases from J, with 20 bases between. The CDR3, as DNA: TGTGCCAGCAGCTTCCCCTCGGGGGTTTCGGATCATGGCTACACCTTC. As protein: CASSFPSGVSDHGYTF. Full variable domain (remainder filled in from reference TRBV7-2 and TRBJ1-2): GAGVSQSPSNKVTEKGKDVELRCDPISGHTALYWYRQSLGQGLEFLIYFQGNSAPDKSGLPSDRFSAERTGGSVSTLTIQRTQQEDSAVYLCASSFPSGVSDHGYTFGSGTRLTVV.

This clonotype was detected many times. This chain links TRBV7-2 with TRBJ2-7, with D tentatively TRBD1 (6 bases). The CDR3 runs 14 residues. V was shortened by 3 bases and J by 2 bases, with 11 bases between the two germline ends. Germline assignment: CDR1 SGHTA and CDR2 FQGNSA. The CDR3 coding sequence is TGTGCCAGCAGCTTGGGGACAAAAACCTACGAGCAGTACTTC. Translated: CASSLGTKTYEQYF.

This clonotype was seen repeatedly, ten times or more. The chain carries TRBV12-3 or TRBV12-4 and TRBJ2-3, with D uncertain. Trimming took off 6 bases at V and 4 bases at J, with 11 bases between the two ends. The CDR3 covers 13 residues. CDR3 in DNA: TGTGCCAGCAGCCCACGGTGGGCAGATACGCAGTATTTT. Translating gives CASSPRWADTQYF.